The entry that follows covers one TCR beta chain sequence. This entry belongs to a study of technical replicates of blood from a handful of donors. V shed 6 bases and J 7 bases; nucleotides not matched to a gene: 9. The CDR3 consists of 14 residues. Germline lookup yields CDR1 MNHNY and CDR2 SVGAGI (reference sequence). Sequencing used immunoSEQ multiplex PCR; TCRdb keeps in-frame clones, though not all of them. The repertoire holds more than 90,000 clones, with about 95% as singletons. The chain joins TRBV6-6 to TRBJ1-5, with 7 bases aligning to TRBD1. Sequenced material: T cells isolated from PBMCs. This clonotype was obtained from a human donor in good health. The CDR3 here is CASSANRGEQPQHF. DNA of the CDR3: TGTGCCAGCAGCGCGAACAGGGGAGAACAGCCCCAGCATTTT.